A selection of T cell receptor beta chains follows, all from one sample in a study of graft-versus-host responses after intestinal transplantation. The table came from immunoSEQ multiplex PCR; TCRdb's copy has only in-frame clones and leaves some out. The data contain 35,000 to 40,000 clones, roughly 87% of them seen just once; the ten biggest clones take up roughly 18%. The sample in question was ileum tissue, obtained 204 days after intestinal transplant. The receptor set was obtained from a human patient who received an intestinal transplant, so some T cells may come from the graft donor. The CDR3 runs from the conserved cysteine through the conserved F or W. The D gene is left open where the match is weak. Clone sizes are given selectively: once, few, many, or a class where the clone is expanded.

D gene	V gene	J gene	clone size	CDR3 protein	CDR3 DNA
TRBD2	TRBV6-1	TRBJ2-3	NA	CASTEGLASDTQYF	TGTGCCAGCACCGAGGGACTAGCGTCAGATACGCAGTATTTT
TRBD2	TRBV19	TRBJ2-1	NA	CASSPRTSGGGQSSYNEQFF	TGTGCCAGTAGTCCCCGGACTAGCGGGGGGGGCCAGAGCTCCTACAATGAGCAGTTCTTC
TRBD2	TRBV5-4	TRBJ2-5	NA	CASSPGLAGGPETQYF	TGTGCCAGCAGCCCGGGACTAGCGGGAGGACCAGAGACCCAGTACTTC
TRBD1	TRBV5-6	TRBJ1-2	NA	CASSLALGQTYGYTF	TGTGCCAGCAGCTTGGCCCTGGGACAGACATATGGCTACACCTTC
NA	TRBV6-6	TRBJ1-5	NA	CASSYGVINQPQHF	TGTGCCAGCAGTTATGGAGTTATCAATCAGCCCCAGCATTTT
NA	TRBV7-9	TRBJ2-7	NA	CASSPGRWDEQYF	TGTGCCAGCAGCCCAGGAAGGTGGGATGAGCAGTACTTC
TRBD1	TRBV5-1	TRBJ1-1	NA	CASSLGTGVTEAFF	TGCGCCAGCAGCTTGGGGACAGGTGTGACTGAAGCTTTCTTT
NA	TRBV2	TRBJ1-5	NA	CASSKLGREGNQPQHF	TGTGCCAGCAGTAAATTGGGTAGGGAGGGGAATCAGCCCCAGCATTTT
TRBD2	TRBV29-1	TRBJ2-3	few	CSVDGGRADTQYF	TGCAGCGTTGATGGCGGGAGGGCAGATACGCAGTATTTT
NA	TRBV19	TRBJ1-1	NA	CASSLLDTVYTEAFF	TGTGCCAGTAGCCTCCTAGACACCGTGTACACTGAAGCTTTCTTT
TRBD1	TRBV27	TRBJ2-6	NA	CASRQSGTVSGANVLTF	TGTGCCAGCAGACAATCCGGGACAGTAAGTGGGGCCAACGTCCTGACTTTC
NA	TRBV9	TRBJ1-1	few	CASSVGVGTEAFF	TGTGCCAGCAGCGTAGGGGTCGGCACTGAAGCTTTCTTT
TRBD1	TRBV9	TRBJ2-7	NA	CASSEGDRNYEQYF	TGTGCCAGCAGCGAGGGGGACAGGAACTACGAGCAGTACTTC
NA	TRBV18	TRBJ1-1	NA	CASSRDMNTEAFF	TGTGCCAGCTCAAGGGACATGAACACTGAAGCTTTCTTT
TRBD2	TRBV12-5	TRBJ2-3	NA	CASGRGLAGTDTQYF	TGTGCTAGTGGGCGGGGACTAGCGGGCACAGATACGCAGTATTTT
NA	TRBV4-1	TRBJ2-3	NA	CASSQSNREISDTQYF	TGCGCCAGCAGCCAATCTAACAGGGAAATCTCAGATACGCAGTATTTT